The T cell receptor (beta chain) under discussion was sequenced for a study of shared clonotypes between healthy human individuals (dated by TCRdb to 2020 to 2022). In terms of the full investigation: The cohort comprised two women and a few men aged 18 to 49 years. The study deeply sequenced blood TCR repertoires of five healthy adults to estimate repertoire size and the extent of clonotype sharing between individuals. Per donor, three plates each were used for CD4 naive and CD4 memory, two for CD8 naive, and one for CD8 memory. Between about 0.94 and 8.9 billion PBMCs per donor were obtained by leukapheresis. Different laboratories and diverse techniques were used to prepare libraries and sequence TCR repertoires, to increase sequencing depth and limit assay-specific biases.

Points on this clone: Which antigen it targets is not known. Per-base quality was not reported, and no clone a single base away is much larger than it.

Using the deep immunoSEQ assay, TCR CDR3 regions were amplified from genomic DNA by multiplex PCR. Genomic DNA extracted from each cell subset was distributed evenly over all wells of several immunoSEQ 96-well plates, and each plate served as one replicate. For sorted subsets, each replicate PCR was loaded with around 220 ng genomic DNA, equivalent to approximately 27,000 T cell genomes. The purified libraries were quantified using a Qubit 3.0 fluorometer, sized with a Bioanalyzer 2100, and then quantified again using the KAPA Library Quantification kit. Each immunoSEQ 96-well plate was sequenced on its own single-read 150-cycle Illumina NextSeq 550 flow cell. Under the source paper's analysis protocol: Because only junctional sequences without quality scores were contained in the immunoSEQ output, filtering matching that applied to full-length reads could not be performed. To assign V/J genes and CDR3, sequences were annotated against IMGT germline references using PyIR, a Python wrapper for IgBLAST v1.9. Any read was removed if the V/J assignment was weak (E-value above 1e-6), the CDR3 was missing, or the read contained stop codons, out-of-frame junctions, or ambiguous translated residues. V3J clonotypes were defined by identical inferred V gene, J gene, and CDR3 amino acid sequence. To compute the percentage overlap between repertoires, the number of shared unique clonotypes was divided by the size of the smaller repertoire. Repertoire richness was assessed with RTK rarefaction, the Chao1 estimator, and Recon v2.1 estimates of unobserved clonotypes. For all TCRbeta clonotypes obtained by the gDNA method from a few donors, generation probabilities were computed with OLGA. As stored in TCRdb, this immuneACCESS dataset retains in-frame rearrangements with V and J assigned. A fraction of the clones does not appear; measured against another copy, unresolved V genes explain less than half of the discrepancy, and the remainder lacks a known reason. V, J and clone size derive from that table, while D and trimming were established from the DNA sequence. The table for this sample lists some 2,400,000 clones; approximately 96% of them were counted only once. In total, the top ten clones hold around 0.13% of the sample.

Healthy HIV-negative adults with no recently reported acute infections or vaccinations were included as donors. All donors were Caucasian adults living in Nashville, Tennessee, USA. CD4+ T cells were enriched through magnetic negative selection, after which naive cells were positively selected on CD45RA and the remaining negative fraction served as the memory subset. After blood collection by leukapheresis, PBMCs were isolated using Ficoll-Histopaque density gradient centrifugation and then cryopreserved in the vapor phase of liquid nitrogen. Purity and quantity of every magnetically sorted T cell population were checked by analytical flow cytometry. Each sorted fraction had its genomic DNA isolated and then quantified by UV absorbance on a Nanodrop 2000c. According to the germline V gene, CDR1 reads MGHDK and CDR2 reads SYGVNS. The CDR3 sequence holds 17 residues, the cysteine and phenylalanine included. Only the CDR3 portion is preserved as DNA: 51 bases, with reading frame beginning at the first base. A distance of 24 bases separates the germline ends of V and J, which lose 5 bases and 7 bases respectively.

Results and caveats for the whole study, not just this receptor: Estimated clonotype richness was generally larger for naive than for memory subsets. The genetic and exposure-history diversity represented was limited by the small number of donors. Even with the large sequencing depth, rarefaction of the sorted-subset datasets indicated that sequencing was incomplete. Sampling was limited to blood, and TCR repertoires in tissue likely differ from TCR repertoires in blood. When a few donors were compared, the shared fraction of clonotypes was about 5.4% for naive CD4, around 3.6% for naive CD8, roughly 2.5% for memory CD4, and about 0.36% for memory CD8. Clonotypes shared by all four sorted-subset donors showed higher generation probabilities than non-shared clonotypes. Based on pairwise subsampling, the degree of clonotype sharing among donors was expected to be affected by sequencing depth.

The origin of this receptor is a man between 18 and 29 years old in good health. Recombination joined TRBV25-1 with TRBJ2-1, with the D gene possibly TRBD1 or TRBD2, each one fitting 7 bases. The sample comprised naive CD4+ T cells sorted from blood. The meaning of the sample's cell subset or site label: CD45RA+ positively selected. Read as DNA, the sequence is TGTGCCAGCAGTCAATTCGCAGGGGGGGGTATCTTGAATGAGCAGTTCTTC. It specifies CASSQFAGGGILNEQFF.